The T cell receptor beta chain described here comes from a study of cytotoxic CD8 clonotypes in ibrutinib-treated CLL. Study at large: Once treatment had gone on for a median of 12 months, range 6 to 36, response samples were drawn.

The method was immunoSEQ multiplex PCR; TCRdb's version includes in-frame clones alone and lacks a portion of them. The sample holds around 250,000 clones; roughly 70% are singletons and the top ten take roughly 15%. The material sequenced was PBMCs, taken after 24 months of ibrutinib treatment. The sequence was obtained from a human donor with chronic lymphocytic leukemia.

The CDR3 nucleotides read TGTGCCAGCAGTTACTTGCGGGAGGGGTTCGACGGCTACACCTTC. It codes for CASSYLREGFDGYTF. The chain employs TRBV6-6 and TRBJ1-2, with a possible D match to TRBD1 (5 bases). CDR3 size: 15 residues. CDR1 is MNHNY and CDR2 is SVGAGI in the germline V gene (reference sequence). Trimming removed 1 base at V and 8 bases at J, with 17 bases between.